This T cell receptor (beta chain) was captured in a study of spatial heterogeneity in lung cancer. Time point defined: blood at routine non-recurrence follow-up after resection. The V end lost 0 bases, the J end lost 9 bases, and 12 bases lay between the germline ends. CDR3 length equals 14 residues. The germline gives CDR1 SGHTA, CDR2 FQGTGA. TCRdb re-called the 5' RACE reads with MiXCR, one entry per CDR3 protein. The sample holds around 45,000 distinct CDR3 sequences, about 23% seen once. The chain combines TRBV7-3 with TRBJ2-1; tentatively, D is TRBD1 (6 bases). The source of this sequence is a female donor with early-stage non-small cell lung cancer. Sample: PBMCs, taken at follow-up. The CDR3 DNA is TGTGCCAGCAGCTTAACGTCTGGGGGCGGTGAGCAGTTCTTC. Amino acids: CASSLTSGGGEQFF.